This TCR beta chain comes out of a study of T cell responses to AZD1222 COVID-19 vaccine. On the study more broadly: Second-dose intervals of approximately 4 or approximately 12 weeks were pooled. Study observations and caveats: Spike was spanned by vaccine-associated CD4 TCRs, with dominance at 160-218 and 743-854.

A remark on this clone: The antigen is undetermined.

The CDR3 covers 15 residues. CDR1 and CDR2 (germline): MGHRA, YSYEKL. V lost 7 bases to trimming and J lost 0 bases, with 13 bases between them. The assay was immunoSEQ multiplex PCR, and TCRdb's table has in-frame clones only and misses some. The top ten hold under 2% of the sample, which has about 120,000 clones, around 85% seen once. This sequence joins TRBV4-1 and TRBJ2-1; D may be TRBD2 (6 bases). Sequenced here: peripheral blood, sampled on day 0 of AZD1222 vaccination. This sequence originates from an adult in good health. CDR3: CASNGDFSSYNEQFF. The CDR3 DNA reads as TGCGCCAGCAACGGGGACTTTAGCTCCTACAATGAGCAGTTCTTC.